This T cell receptor (beta chain) was captured by sequencing in a study of T cells in Graves' hyperthyroidism and ophthalmopathy. As for the study in general: Initial diagnosis, before any treatment, was when peripheral blood was collected.

If no ophthalmopathy progression occurred within 18 months, Graves' hyperthyroidism was stable. Diagnosing involved the use of clinical symptoms, serum thyroxine and TRAb, thyroid ultrasound and orbital computed tomography. General study points: For ophthalmopathy, model prediction preceded onset by a median 6.5 months.

This clonotype appeared many times. Its antigen is unknown. Authors of the study amplified TCR beta CDR3 regions from RNA transcripts. In the first-round RT-PCR of the TCR CDR3, the HTBI primer set was used. MiXCR, applied by TCRdb to the multiplex PCR reads, yields one record per CDR3 protein. The table has 400,000 to 500,000 distinct CDR3 sequences, approximately 14% seen once. What was sequenced was blood. The clonotype was recovered from a woman younger than 35 with Graves' hyperthyroidism.

The DNA of the CDR3 is TGTGCCAGCAGCCTGGGACGGGGGGAAGAGACCCAGTACTTC. This translates into CASSLGRGEETQYF. V usage is TRBV3-1 and J usage is TRBJ2-5, with 7 nucleotides matching TRBD2. CDR1 and CDR2 (germline): LGHDT, YNNKEL (reference sequence). V lost 4 bases and J lost 3; bases outside the gene matches: 5. The CDR3 sequence is 14 residues long.